This T cell receptor (beta chain) stems from a study of shared clonotypes between healthy human individuals. Assay used: immunoSEQ multiplex PCR; TCRdb lists only in-frame clones, some missing. The sample has over 2 million clones, just under 95% seen once. Germline values: CDR1 KGHSH, CDR2 LQKENI. The V gene end was trimmed by 2 bases and the J gene end by 3 bases; junction bases not matched to a gene: 6. This CDR3 has 16 residues. The source of this sequence is a man younger than 30 in good health. Some clones in this sample may be carry-over from other donors' samples. The V call is TRBV18, the J call TRBJ2-3, with 9 bases matching TRBD2. Sequencing was carried out using naive CD4+ T cells from PBMCs. Stated subset: CD45RA+ positively selected. CDR3 residues: CASSPIAGVGTDTQYF. The CDR3 DNA reads as TGTGCCAGCTCACCAATAGCGGGAGTCGGGACAGATACGCAGTATTTT.